Below are 17 T cell receptor beta chains sequenced from a single sample in a study of T cell responses to AZD1222 COVID-19 vaccine. TCRdb's copy holds only in-frame clones and misses some; the assay was immunoSEQ multiplex PCR. The table has over 150,000 clones, 80% to 90% seen once. Sequences were derived from peripheral blood, sampled on day 0 of AZD1222 vaccination. These receptors all stem from an adult in good health.

V usage is TRBV15 and J usage is TRBJ2-7; TRBD2 matches at 8 bases. Per germline, CDR1 LNHNV and CDR2 YYDKDF (reference sequence). This CDR3 spans 16 amino acids. The junction had 7 bases not matched to a gene; V was cut back by 0 bases and J by 3 bases. CDR3 amino acids: CATSRDLAGGLYEQYV. CDR3 sequence (DNA): TGTGCCACCAGCAGAGATCTCGCGGGGGGCCTCTACGAGCAGTACGTC.

This clone was seen a single time. J is TRBJ1-6 and V is TRBV2; 9 positions match TRBD1. Germline lookup yields CDR1 SNHLY and CDR2 FYNNEI. J was trimmed by 8 bases and V by 4 bases; bases with no gene match: 9. The CDR3 is made up of 16 amino acids. CDR3: CASSVIPGTGHSPLHF. CDR3 DNA sequence: TGTGCCAGCAGTGTAATACCCGGGACAGGGCATTCACCCCTCCACTTT.

The chain is built from TRBV5-1 and TRBJ2-3; 13 bases match TRBD2. CDR3 length: 16 amino acids. Looked up from germline, CDR1 is SGHRS and CDR2 is YFSETQ. The V segment lost 3 bases and the J segment 5 bases; nucleotides outside the gene matches: 6. The CDR3 bases are TGCGCCAGCAGCTCAGGACTAGCGGGGGCCTTAGATACGCAGTATTTT. This gives the protein CASSSGLAGALDTQYF.

The V call is TRBV24-1, the J call TRBJ2-5; 8 bases agree with TRBD2. CDR1 and CDR2 from the germline V gene are KGHDR and SFDVKD. This CDR3 contains 17 residues. V dropped 2 bases and J dropped 6; count of bases not matched to a gene: 13. CDR3 DNA: TGTGCCACCAGTGATTCCGGGACTAGGCCCTCGTGGCAGACCCAGTACTTC. Amino acid sequence: CATSDSGTRPSWQTQYF.

This chain joins TRBV5-5 and TRBJ2-4; D ambiguous. V was trimmed by 2 bases and J by 9 bases, leaving 12 bases between them. This CDR3 has 13 amino acids. In germline, CDR1 is SGHKS, CDR2 YYEKEE (reference sequence). CDR3 sequence (DNA): TGTGCCAGCAGCTTCTTTCCAAATAGCATTCAGTACTTC. Residues: CASSFFPNSIQYF.

This rearrangement joins TRBV7-8 to TRBJ2-2; 11 nucleotides agree with TRBD2. The CDR3 extends over 18 amino acids. The V gene end was trimmed by 5 bases and the J gene end by 2 bases; junction bases not matched to a gene: 10. CDR1 is SGHVS and CDR2 is FQNEAQ in the germline V gene. The CDR3: CASSPRTSGGANTGELFF. In nucleotides, the CDR3 is TGTGCCAGCAGCCCGAGAACTAGCGGGGGAGCAAACACCGGGGAGCTGTTTTTT.

This sequence joins TRBV5-4 and TRBJ2-1; 8 bases align to TRBD1. Looked up from germline, CDR1 is SGHNT and CDR2 is YYREEE (reference sequence). V lost 3 bases to trimming and J lost 1 base; unmatched junction nucleotides: 6. The CDR3 has 16 residues. The CDR3 spells CASSSGGLGSYNEQFF. CDR3 coding DNA: TGTGCCAGCAGCTCAGGGGGCCTAGGTTCCTACAATGAGCAGTTCTTC.

The chain links TRBV7-3 to TRBJ2-2; unclear D gene. The CDR3 is 13 residues long. V was clipped by 1 base and J by 6 bases, with 6 bases between them. Looked up from germline, CDR1 is SGHTA and CDR2 is FQGTGA. For the CDR3, the DNA is TGTGCCAGCAGCTTAATTGGGTCCGGGGAGCTGTTTTTT. Translated: CASSLIGSGELFF.

The chain has TRBV7-6 and TRBJ1-5; maybe TRBD1 (6 bases). With 1 base removed from V and 6 bases from J, the gap between germline ends came to 13 bases. Germline assignment: CDR1 SGHVS and CDR2 FNYEAQ. The CDR3 is 15 residues long. CDR3 in DNA: TGTGCCAGCAGCTTAGGAACAGGGCTGGGTCAGCCCCAGCATTTT. Protein product: CASSLGTGLGQPQHF.

The chain has TRBV27 and TRBJ1-6; D is uncertain. Germline V gene sequence: CDR1 MNHEY, CDR2 SMNVEV (reference sequence). This CDR3 is built from 18 residues. V lost 1 base and J 5 bases, leaving 18 bases between the germline ends. The CDR3 region has the DNA TGTGCCAGCAGTTTATATTTTCGAAGGAGGGCAGATAATTCACCCCTCCACTTT. Residues: CASSLYFRRRADNSPLHF.

The V gene is TRBV6-2 or TRBV6-3, the J gene TRBJ2-7; no reliable D call. In germline, CDR1 is MNHEY, CDR2 SVGEGT. The CDR3 sequence is 14 residues long. Trimming took 5 bases from V and 2 from J, leaving 13 bases between them. CDR3 DNA: TGTGCCAGCAGTCCCGTCAACACACCCTACGAGCAGTACTTC. This translates into CASSPVNTPYEQYF.

The J gene is TRBJ2-2, the V gene TRBV7-3; tentative D call: TRBD1 (5 bases). Trimming stripped 1 base from V and 2 bases from J, with 17 bases between. The CDR3 runs to 18 residues. CDR1 and CDR2 from the germline V gene are SGHTA and FQGTGA. CDR3 loop: CASSLISSSTGNTGELFF. CDR3 in DNA: TGTGCCAGCAGCTTAATCTCCTCCTCTACAGGAAACACCGGGGAGCTGTTTTTT.

Here the CDR3 DNA reads TGTGCCAGCAGCGGGAGACTAGCGGGGCTTTACACAGATACGCAGTATTTT. Its protein is CASSGRLAGLYTDTQYF. The chain is built from TRBV9 and TRBJ2-3; 11 bases fit TRBD2. V lost 3 bases to trimming and J lost 2 bases; unmatched junction nucleotides: 8. Germline V CDR1 and CDR2: SGDLS, YYNGEE. This CDR3 spans 17 amino acids.

The V gene is TRBV28, the J gene TRBJ1-5; D unresolved. Between the trimmed V and J ends, which lost 5 bases and 9 bases, there was a span of 20 bases. The germline V gene has CDR1 MDHEN and CDR2 SYDVKM. The CDR3 totals 15 residues. CDR3 nucleotide sequence: TGTGCCAGCAGTAACCCTTCGACGGCCGTCCGGCCCCAGCATTTT. Protein product: CASSNPSTAVRPQHF.

The V and J genes are TRBV4-1 and TRBJ1-1, with TRBD1 as a possible D gene (5 bases). This CDR3 contains 14 residues. Germline CDR1 reads MGHRA; CDR2 reads YSYEKL. V was cut by 0 bases and J by 5 bases, with 10 bases left in between. The CDR3 protein is CASSQDPGRTEAFF. The CDR3 bases are TGCGCCAGCAGCCAAGATCCGGGGCGGACTGAAGCTTTCTTT.

The CDR3 spells CASSYLDTAYPGNTIYF. CDR3 DNA: TGTGCCAGCAGTTACCTCGACACAGCTTACCCTGGAAACACCATATATTTT. The chain recombines TRBV6-2 or TRBV6-3 with TRBJ1-3; the D is unclear. V dropped 2 bases and J dropped 2 bases, with 16 bases sitting between them. The CDR3 has 17 residues. Per the germline V gene, CDR1 is MNHEY and CDR2 is SVGEGT.

This rearrangement joins TRBV24-1 to TRBJ2-1; TRBD1 or TRBD2 may be the D gene (5 bases each). The V gene's germline CDR1 is KGHDR and CDR2 SFDVKD. This CDR3 region has 14 residues. V gave up 6 bases and J gave up 4 bases, with 12 bases separating them. CDR3 sequence reads: CATSQNGAYNEQFF. CDR3 DNA sequence: TGTGCCACCAGTCAAAACGGGGCGTACAATGAGCAGTTCTTC.